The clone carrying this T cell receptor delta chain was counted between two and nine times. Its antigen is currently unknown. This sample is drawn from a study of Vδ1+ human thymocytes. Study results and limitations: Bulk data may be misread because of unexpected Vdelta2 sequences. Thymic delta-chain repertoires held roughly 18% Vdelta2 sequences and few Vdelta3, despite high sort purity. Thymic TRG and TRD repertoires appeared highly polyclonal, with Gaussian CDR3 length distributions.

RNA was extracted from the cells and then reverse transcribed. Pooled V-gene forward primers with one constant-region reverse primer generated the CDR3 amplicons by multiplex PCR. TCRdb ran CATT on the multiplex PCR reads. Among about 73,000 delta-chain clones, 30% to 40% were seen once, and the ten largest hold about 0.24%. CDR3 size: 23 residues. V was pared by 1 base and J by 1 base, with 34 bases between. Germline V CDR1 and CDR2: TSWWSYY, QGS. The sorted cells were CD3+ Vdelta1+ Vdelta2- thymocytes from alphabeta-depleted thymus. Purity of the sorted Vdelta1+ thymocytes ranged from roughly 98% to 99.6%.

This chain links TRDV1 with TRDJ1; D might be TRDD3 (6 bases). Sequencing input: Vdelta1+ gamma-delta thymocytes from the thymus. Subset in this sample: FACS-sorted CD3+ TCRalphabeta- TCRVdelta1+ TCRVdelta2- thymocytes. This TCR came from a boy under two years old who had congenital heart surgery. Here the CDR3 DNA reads TGTGCTCTTGGGGAACCGGGTCTTTTGGAACCTCTGGGGCTAGGAGGGATCACCGATAAACTCATCTTT. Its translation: CALGEPGLLEPLGLGGITDKLIF.